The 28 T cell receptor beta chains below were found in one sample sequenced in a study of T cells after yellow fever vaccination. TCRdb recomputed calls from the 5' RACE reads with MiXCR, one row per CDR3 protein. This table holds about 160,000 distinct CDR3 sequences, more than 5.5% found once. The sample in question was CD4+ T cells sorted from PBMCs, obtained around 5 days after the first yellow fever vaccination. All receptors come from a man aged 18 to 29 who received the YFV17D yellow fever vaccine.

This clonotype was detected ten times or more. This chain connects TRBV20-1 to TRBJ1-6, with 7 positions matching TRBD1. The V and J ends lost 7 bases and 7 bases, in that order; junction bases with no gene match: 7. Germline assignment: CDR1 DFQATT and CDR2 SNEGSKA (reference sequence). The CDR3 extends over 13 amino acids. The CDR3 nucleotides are TGCAGTGGTTCCGGGACAGTGAATTCACCCCTCCACTTT. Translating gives CSGSGTVNSPLHF.

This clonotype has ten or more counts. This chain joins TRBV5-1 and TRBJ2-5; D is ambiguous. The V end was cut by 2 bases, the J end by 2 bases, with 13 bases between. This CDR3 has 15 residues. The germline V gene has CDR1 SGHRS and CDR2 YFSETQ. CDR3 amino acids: CASSLGLIGQETQYF. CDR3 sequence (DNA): TGCGCCAGCAGCTTAGGATTAATCGGGCAAGAGACCCAGTACTTC.

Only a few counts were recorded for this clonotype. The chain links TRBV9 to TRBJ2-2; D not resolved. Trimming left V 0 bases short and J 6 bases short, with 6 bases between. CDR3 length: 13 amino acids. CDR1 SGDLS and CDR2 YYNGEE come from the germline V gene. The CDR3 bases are TGTGCCAGCAGCGTAGAGGTGGCCGGGGAGCTGTTTTTT. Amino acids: CASSVEVAGELFF.

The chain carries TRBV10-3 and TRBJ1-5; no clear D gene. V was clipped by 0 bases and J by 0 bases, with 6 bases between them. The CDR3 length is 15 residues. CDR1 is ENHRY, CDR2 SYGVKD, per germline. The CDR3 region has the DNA TGTGCCATCAGTGAGTCGACTAGTAGCAATCAGCCCCAGCATTTT. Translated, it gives CAISESTSSNQPQHF.

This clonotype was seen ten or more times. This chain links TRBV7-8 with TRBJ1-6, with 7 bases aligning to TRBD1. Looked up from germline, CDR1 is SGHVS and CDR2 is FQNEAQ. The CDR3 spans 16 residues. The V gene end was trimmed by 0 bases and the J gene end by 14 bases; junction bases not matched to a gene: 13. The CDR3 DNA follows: TGTGCCAGCAGCTTAGCTTACGGGACAGCCGTGAGGTCCCTCCACTTT. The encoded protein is CASSLAYGTAVRSLHF.

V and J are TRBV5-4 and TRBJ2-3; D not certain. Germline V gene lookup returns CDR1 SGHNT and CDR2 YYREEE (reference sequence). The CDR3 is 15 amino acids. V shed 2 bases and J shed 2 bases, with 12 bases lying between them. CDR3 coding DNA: TGTGCCAGCAGCTTCACCCTAGACCCCACAGATACGCAGTATTTT. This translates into CASSFTLDPTDTQYF.

CDR3 DNA sequence: TGTGCCAGCAGCGTAGGGCTAGCGGGGGACTTAGCCAAAAACATTCAGTACTTC. Translating gives CASSVGLAGDLAKNIQYF. The chain couples TRBV9 to TRBJ2-4; 10 nucleotides agree with TRBD2. CDR3 length: 18 amino acids. Trimming took 0 bases from V and 0 from J; bases not matched to a gene: 6. Germline CDR1 reads SGDLS; CDR2 reads YYNGEE.

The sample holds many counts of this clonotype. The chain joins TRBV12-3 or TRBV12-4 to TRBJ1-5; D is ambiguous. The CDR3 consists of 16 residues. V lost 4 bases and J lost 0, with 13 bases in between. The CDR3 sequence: CASSSAAGYSNQPQHF. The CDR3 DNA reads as TGTGCCAGCAGTTCTGCCGCAGGTTATAGCAATCAGCCCCAGCATTTT.

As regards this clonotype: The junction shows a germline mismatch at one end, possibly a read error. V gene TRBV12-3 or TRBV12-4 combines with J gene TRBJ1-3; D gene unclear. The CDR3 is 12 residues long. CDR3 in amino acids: CSSSQTGNTIYF. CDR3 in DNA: TGTTCCAGCAGCCAAACCGGAAACACCATATATTTT.

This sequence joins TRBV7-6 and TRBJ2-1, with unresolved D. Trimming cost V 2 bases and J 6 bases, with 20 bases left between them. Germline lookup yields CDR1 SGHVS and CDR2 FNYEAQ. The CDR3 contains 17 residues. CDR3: CASSLPPSGQPFNEQFF. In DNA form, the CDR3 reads TGTGCCAGCAGCTTACCCCCATCCGGGCAGCCATTCAATGAGCAGTTCTTC.

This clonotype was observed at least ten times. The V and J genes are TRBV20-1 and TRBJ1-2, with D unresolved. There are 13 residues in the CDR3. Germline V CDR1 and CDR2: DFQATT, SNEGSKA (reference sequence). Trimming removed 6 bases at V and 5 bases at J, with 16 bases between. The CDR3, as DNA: TGCAGTGCAAAAGACGGGGATGAATATGGCTACACCTTC. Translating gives CSAKDGDEYGYTF.

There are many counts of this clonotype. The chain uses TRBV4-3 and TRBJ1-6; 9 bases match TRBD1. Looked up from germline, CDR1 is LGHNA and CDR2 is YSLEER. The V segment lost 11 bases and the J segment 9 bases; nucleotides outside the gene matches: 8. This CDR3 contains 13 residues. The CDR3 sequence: CAASRDRASPLHF. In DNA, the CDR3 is TGCGCCGCCAGCCGGGACAGGGCTTCACCCCTCCACTTT.

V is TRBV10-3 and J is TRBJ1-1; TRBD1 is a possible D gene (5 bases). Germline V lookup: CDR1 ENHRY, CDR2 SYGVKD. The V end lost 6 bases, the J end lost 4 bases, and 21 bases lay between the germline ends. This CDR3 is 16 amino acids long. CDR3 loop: CAIRLQVGSGGTEAFF. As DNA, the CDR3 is TGTGCCATCAGGCTACAGGTAGGAAGTGGTGGCACTGAAGCTTTCTTT.

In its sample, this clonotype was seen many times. CDR3 protein: CASSQGTQSGEQYV. CDR3 DNA sequence: TGCGCCAGCAGCCAAGGGACACAAAGCGGCGAGCAGTACGTC. This chain connects TRBV4-1 to TRBJ2-7, with D perhaps TRBD1 or TRBD2 (5 bases each). Trimming left V 1 base short and J 6 bases short, with 13 bases between. The CDR3 spans 14 residues. CDR1 is MGHRA, CDR2 YSYEKL, per germline.

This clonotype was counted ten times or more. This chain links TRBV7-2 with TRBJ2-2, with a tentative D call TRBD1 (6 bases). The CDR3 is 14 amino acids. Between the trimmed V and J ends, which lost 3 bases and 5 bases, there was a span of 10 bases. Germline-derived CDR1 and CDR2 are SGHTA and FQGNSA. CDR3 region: CASSLRQGTGELFF. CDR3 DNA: TGTGCCAGCAGCTTGCGTCAGGGGACCGGGGAGCTGTTTTTT.

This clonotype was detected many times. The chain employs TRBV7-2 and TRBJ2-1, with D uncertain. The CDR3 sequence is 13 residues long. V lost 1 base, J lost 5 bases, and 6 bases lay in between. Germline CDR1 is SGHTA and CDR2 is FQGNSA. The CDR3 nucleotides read TGTGCCAGCAGCTTAGTGGAGAACAATGAGCAGTTCTTC. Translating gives CASSLVENNEQFF.

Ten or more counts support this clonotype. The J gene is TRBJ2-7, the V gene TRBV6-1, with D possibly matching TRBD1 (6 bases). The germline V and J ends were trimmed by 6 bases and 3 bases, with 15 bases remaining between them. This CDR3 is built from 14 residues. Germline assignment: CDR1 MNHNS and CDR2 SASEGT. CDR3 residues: CASSPIRGSYEQYF. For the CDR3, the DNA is TGTGCCAGCAGCCCTATCAGGGGAAGCTACGAGCAGTACTTC.

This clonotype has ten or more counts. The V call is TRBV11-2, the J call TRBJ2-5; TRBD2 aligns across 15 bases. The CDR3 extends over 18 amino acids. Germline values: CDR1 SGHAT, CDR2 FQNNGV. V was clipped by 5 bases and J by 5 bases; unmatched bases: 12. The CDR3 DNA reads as TGTGCCAGCAGCCCCAAGAGGACTAGCGGGGGGGCCCCGGAGACCCAGTACTTC. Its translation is CASSPKRTSGGAPETQYF.

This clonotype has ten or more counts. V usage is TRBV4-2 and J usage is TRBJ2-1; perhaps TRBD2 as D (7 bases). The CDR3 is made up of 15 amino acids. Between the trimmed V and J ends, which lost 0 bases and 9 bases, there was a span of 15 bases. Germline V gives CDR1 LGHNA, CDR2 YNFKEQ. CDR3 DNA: TGTGCCAGCAGCCAAGAGGGGGGGGCCTATCCTGAGCAGTTCTTC. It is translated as CASSQEGGAYPEQFF.

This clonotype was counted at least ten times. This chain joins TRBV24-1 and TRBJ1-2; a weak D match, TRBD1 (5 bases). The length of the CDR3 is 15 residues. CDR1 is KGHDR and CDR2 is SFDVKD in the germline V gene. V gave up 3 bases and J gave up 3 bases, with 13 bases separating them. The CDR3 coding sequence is TGTGCCACCAGTGATCCTGTAACAGGAGACTATGGCTACACCTTC. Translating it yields CATSDPVTGDYGYTF.

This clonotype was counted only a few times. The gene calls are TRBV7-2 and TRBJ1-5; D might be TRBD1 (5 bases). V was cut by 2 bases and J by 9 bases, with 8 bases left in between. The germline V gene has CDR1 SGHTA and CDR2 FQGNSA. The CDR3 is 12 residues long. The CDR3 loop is CASSLSGLPQHF. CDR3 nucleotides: TGTGCCAGCAGCTTATCAGGGCTGCCCCAGCATTTT.

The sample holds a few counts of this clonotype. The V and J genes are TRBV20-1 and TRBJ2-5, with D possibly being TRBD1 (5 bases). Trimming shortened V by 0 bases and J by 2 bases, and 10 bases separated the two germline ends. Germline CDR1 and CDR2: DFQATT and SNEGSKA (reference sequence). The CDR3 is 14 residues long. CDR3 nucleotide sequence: TGCAGTGCTAGAGAGGGGCAGATTCAAGAGACCCAGTACTTC. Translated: CSAREGQIQETQYF.

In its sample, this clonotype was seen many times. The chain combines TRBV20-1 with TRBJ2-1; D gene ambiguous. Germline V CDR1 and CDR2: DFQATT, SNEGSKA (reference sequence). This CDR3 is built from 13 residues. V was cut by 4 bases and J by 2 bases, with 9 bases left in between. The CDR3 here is CSATDGPYNEQFF. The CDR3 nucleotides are TGCAGTGCTACGGACGGTCCCTACAATGAGCAGTTCTTC.

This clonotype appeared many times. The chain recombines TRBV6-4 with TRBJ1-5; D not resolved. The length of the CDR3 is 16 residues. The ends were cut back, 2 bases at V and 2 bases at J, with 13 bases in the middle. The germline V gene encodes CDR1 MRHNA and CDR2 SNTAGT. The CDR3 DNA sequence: TGTGCCAGCAGTGACCCGATTACTTACGGCAATCAGCCCCAGCATTTT. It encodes CASSDPITYGNQPQHF.

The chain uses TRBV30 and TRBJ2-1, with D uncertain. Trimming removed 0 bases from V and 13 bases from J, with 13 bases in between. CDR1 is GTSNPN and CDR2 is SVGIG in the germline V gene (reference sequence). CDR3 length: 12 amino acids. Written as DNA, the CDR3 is TGTGCCTGGAGTGTAGAACTGCTCGCACAGTTCTTC. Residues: CAWSVELLAQFF.

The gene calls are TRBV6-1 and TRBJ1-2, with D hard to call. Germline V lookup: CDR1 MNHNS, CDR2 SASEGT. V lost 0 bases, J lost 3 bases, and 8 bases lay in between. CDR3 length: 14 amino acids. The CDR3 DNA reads TGTGCCAGCAGTGAAGCGGTATGGGACTATGGCTACACCTTC. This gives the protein CASSEAVWDYGYTF.

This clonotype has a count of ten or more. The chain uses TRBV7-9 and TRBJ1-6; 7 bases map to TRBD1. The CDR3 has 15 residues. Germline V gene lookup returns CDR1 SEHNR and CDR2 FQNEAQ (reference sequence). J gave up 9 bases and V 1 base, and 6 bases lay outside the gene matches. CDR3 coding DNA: TGTGCCAGCAGCTTAGACCGACAGGGTAGTTCACCCCTCCACTTT. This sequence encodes CASSLDRQGSSPLHF.

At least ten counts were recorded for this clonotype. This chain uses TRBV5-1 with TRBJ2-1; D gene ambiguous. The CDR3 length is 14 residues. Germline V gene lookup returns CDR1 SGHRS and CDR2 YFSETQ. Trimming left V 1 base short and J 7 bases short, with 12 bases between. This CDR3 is CASSLLTQINEQFF. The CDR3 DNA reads TGCGCCAGCAGCTTGTTGACCCAAATAAATGAGCAGTTCTTC.